The subject of this entry is one T cell receptor beta chain. Its antigen is not identified. The data were obtained in a study of Ad26.COV2.S vaccination and SARS-CoV-2 variants. Across the study: Into the muscle, Ad26.COV2.S was dosed once or twice, 56 days apart. Findings of the study overall: Higher spike-specific TCR breadth was found in vaccine recipients than in placebo recipients. Total T cell responses were possibly underestimated by TCR breadth and depth analyses.

Method: immunoSEQ multiplex PCR; TCRdb's copy keeps in-frame clones and lacks some. The sample holds about 410,000 clones, about nine tenths seen once. Germline assignment: CDR1 SGHRS and CDR2 YFSETQ. Trimming stripped 4 bases from V and 4 bases from J, with 14 bases between. This CDR3 spans 15 amino acids. Specified treatment: some 20 received Ad26.COV2.S at low or high dose, single or two shots; roughly 5 received placebo; per-sample allocation not given. Each sample was drawn 63 days after the first injection (of vaccine or placebo). Boston supplied an adult donor aged 18-55 years. The genes are TRBV5-1 and TRBJ1-4; tentatively, D is TRBD1 (5 bases). This clonotype originated in a person aged 18 to 65 who received the Ad26.COV2.S COVID-19 vaccine or a placebo. The material sequenced was peripheral blood, taken in a trial of Ad26.COV2.S vaccine versus placebo. CDR3 protein: CASSQSPGGNEKLFF. CDR3 DNA sequence: TGCGCCAGCAGCCAAAGTCCGGGGGGTAATGAAAAACTGTTTTTT.